This TCR beta chain appears in the sequencing data of a study of T cell repertoires in cytomegalovirus infection. Across the study: Well-studied HLA-B-restricted epitopes and recently identified HLA-C-restricted epitopes of CMV were both used in the study. Overall study findings and caveats: In two of eight donors, the top clonotype was HLA-C-restricted CMV-specific.

To note about this clonotype: Antigen specificity is unknown.

This CDR3 comprises 12 residues. Trimming stripped 3 bases from V and 9 bases from J, with 9 bases between. The V gene's germline CDR1 is ENHRY and CDR2 SYGVKD. TCRdb called the reads again in MiXCR, with one record for every CDR3 protein. Found here are about 920,000 distinct CDR3 sequences, 30% to 40% of them singletons; the top ten hold roughly 13%. This clonotype originated in a human donor in good health (CMV status not recorded). Some clones in this sample may be carry-over from other donors' samples. This specimen consisted of cultured CD8+ T cells from PBMCs, obtained from culture after CMV antigen stimulation. The chain links TRBV10-3 to TRBJ2-1; possible D gene TRBD2, 5 bases. The CDR3 region has the DNA TGTGCCATCAGTGAAGGGAGCGCTGAGCAGTTCTTC. Translated: CAISEGSAEQFF.